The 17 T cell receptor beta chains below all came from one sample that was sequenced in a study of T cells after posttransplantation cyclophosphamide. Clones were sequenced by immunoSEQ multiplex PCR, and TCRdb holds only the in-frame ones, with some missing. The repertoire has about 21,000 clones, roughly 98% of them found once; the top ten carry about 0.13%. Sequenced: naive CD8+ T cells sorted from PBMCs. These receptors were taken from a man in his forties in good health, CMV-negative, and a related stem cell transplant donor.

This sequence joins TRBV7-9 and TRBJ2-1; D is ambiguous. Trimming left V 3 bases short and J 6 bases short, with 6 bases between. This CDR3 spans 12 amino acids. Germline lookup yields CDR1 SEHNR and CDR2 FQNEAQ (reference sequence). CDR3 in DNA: TGTGCCAGCAGCTTCAGTTCCAATGAGCAGTTCTTC. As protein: CASSFSSNEQFF.

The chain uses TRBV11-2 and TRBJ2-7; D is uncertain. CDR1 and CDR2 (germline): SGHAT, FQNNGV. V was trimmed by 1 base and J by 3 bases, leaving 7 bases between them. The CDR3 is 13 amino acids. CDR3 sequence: CASSLGSSYEQYF. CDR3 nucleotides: TGTGCCAGCAGCTTAGGATCGAGCTACGAGCAGTACTTC. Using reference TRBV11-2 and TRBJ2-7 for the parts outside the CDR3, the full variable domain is EAGVAQSPRYKIIEKRQSVAFWCNPISGHATLYWYQQILGQGPKLLIQFQNNGVVDDSQLPKDRFSAERLKGVDSTLKIQPAKLEDSAVYLCASSLGSSYEQYFGPGTRLTVT.

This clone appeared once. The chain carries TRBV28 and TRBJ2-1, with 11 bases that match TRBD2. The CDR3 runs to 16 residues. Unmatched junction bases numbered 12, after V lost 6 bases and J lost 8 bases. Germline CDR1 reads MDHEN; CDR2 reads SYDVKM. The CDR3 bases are TGTGCCAGCAGATCAACTACTAGCGGGAGTGGATATGAGCAGTTCTTC. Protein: CASRSTTSGSGYEQFF.

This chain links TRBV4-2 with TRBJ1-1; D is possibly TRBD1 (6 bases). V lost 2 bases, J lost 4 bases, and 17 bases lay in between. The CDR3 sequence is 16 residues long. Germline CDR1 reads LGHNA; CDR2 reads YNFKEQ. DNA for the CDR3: TGTGCCAGCAGCCAACTAACAGGGACCCGTAGCACTGAAGCTTTCTTT. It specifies CASSQLTGTRSTEAFF.

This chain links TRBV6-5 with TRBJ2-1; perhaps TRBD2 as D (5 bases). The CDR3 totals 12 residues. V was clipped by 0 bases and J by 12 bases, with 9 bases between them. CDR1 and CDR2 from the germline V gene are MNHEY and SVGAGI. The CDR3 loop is CASSYSGAGQFF. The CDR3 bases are TGTGCCAGCAGTTACTCGGGTGCGGGGCAGTTCTTC.

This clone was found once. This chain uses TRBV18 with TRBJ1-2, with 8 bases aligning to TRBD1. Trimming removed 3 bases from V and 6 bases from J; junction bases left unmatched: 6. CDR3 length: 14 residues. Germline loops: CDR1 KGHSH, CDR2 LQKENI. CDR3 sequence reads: CASSPPGQVDGYTF. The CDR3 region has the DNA TGTGCCAGCTCACCTCCGGGACAGGTGGATGGCTACACCTTC.

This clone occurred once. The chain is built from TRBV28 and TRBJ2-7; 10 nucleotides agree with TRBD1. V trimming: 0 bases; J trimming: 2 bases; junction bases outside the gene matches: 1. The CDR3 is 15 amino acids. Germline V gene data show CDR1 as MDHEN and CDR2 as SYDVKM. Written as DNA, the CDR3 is TGTGCCAGCAGTTTATGGGGACAGGGGACCTACGAGCAGTACTTC. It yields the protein CASSLWGQGTYEQYF.

CDR3 nucleotides: TGTGCCAGTAGTATATATGAACTTCCTAGCTCGTTGGTCTGCTCCTACGAGCAGTACTTC. Its translation is CASSIYELPSSLVCSYEQYF. The J gene is TRBJ2-7, the V gene TRBV19; the D gene is possibly TRBD2 (5 bases). Trimming left V 2 bases short and J 0 bases short, with 26 bases between. Looked up from germline, CDR1 is LNHDA and CDR2 is SQIVND (reference sequence). This CDR3 has 20 amino acids.

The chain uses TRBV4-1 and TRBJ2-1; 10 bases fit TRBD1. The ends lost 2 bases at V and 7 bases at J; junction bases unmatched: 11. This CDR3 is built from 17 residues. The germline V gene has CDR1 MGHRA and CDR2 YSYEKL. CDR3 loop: CASSQWGGTGALNEQFF. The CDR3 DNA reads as TGCGCCAGCAGCCAATGGGGGGGGACAGGGGCTTTGAATGAGCAGTTCTTC.

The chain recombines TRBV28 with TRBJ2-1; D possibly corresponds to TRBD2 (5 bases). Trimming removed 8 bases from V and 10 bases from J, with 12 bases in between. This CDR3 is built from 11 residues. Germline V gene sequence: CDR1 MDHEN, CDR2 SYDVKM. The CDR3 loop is CASRVGVEQFF. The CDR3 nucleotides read TGTGCCAGCCGGGTCGGGGTAGAGCAGTTCTTC.

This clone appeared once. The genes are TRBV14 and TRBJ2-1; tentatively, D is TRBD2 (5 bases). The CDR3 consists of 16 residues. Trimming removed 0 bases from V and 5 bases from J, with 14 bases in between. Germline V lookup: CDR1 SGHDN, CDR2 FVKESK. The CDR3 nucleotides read TGTGCCAGCAGCCAAGATCCGGATAGCGTGCACAATGAGCAGTTCTTC. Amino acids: CASSQDPDSVHNEQFF.

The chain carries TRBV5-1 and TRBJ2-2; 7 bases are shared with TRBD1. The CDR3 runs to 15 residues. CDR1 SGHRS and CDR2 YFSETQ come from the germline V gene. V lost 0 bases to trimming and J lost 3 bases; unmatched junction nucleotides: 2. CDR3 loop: CASSLVTGDTGELFF. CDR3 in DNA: TGCGCCAGCAGCTTGGTAACAGGGGACACCGGGGAGCTGTTTTTT.

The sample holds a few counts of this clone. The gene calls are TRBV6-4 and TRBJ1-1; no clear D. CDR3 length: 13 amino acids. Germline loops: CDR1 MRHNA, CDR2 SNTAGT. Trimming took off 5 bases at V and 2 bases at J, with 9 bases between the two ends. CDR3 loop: CASSRGDNTEAFF. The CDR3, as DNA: TGTGCCAGCAGTAGAGGAGACAACACTGAAGCTTTCTTT.

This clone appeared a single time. CDR3 sequence: CASSFGTASSGEQYF. In nucleotides, the CDR3 is TGTGCCAGCAGTTTTGGGACAGCGAGCTCCGGCGAGCAGTACTTC. The J gene is TRBJ2-7, the V gene TRBV27; 7 bases are shared with TRBD1. The J segment lost 6 bases and the V segment lost 3 bases, leaving 11 bases of the junction unmatched. CDR3 size: 15 residues. Germline V CDR1 and CDR2: MNHEY, SMNVEV (reference sequence).

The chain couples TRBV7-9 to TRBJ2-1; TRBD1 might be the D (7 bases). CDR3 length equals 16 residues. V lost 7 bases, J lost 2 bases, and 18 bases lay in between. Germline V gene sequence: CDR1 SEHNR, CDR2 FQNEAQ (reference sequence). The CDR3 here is CASTPRGVAAYNEQFF. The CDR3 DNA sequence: TGTGCCAGCACCCCCAGGGGGGTGGCCGCCTACAATGAGCAGTTCTTC.

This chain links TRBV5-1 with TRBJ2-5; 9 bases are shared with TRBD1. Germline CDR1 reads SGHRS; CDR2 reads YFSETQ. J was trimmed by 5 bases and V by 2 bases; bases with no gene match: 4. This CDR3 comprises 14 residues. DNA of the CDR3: TGCGCCAGCAGCTTCGGACAGGGGCCTGAGACCCAGTACTTC. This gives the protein CASSFGQGPETQYF. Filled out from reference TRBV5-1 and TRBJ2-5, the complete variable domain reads KAGVTQTPRYLIKTRGQQVTLSCSPISGHRSVSWYQQTPGQGLQFLFEYFSETQRNKGNFPGRFSGRQFSNSRSEMNVSTLELGDSALYLCASSFGQGPETQYFGPGTRLLVL.

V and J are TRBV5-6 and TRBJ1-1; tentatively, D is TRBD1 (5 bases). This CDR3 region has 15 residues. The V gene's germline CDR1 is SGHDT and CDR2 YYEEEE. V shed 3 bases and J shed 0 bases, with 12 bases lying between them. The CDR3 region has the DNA TGTGCCAGCAGCTACCTGGGGGGGATGAACACTGAAGCTTTCTTT. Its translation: CASSYLGGMNTEAFF.